This TCR beta chain comes out of a study of spatial heterogeneity in lung cancer. Study-wide background: Sequence detection consistently recorded a greater number of beta-chain than alpha-chain sequences. Across the raw uncorrected reads, a unique TCR and UMI combination was observed, on average, more than ten times. Broader study findings: Relative to follow-up, resection was when ubiquitous expanded tumor TCRs appeared more in blood.

The CDR3 loop spans 15 amino acids. Sample time point: sample taken at primary tumor resection. TCRs were sequenced from unsorted whole RNA of tumor, nontumor lung or PBMC. The donors comprised about 70 untreated early-stage non-small cell lung cancer patients. TCRdb re-called the 5' RACE reads through MiXCR, storing one row per CDR3 protein. The data contain more than 30,000 distinct CDR3 sequences, 4% to 6% of them singletons. This clonotype was counted at least ten times. The antigen is undetermined. This chain links TRBV21-1 with TRBJ1-5; the table assigns TRBD1, which was not confirmed against the DNA. TRBV21-1 counts as a pseudogene. The receptor was isolated from a female donor with early-stage non-small cell lung cancer. The starting material was PBMCs, obtained at surgery. The CDR3 DNA follows: TGTGCCAGCATCTTGTTGGACATAAACAATCAGCCCCAGCATTTT. Translating it yields CASILLDINNQPQHF.